This TCR beta chain came from a study of T-cell reconstitution after alpha-beta-depleted transplantation in children (dated by TCRdb to about 2016). General notes on the study: Using TCR repertoire profiling, the study followed T-cell immune reconstitution in a quantitative way in children after TCRalphabeta/CD19-depleted allogeneic hematopoietic cell transplantation.

The library came from PCR. This sample was sequenced with an Illumina HiSeq 2500. To normalize quantification of the TCRbeta repertoire, the TCR libraries were built with molecular barcoding that relied on unique molecular identifiers. In-frame beta chains were kept once TCRdb had trimmed the public reads at Q25 with fastp and called clones with MiXCR. For every CDR3 protein sequence, its rows merge into one entry that carries the most common genes and DNA. The sample contains about 240,000 distinct CDR3 sequences, over 20% of them found a single time. The top ten clonotypes cover around 2.5% of the sample. The investigation overall reported the following: The apparently early alphabetaT-cell count recovery about two months after transplant was reportedly dependent on only several hundred rapidly expanded clones derived from non-depleted graft cells. The frequencies of hyperexpanded clones fell over the following months, and after one year, T-cell counts and TCRbeta diversity were mostly attributed to newly produced T cells. The high TCRbeta diversity at day 60 in some patients was ascribed to recipient T cells and intrathymic progenitors that had survived conditioning.

Via the germline V gene, CDR1 is KGHDR and CDR2 SFDVKD. The CDR3 covers 12 residues, taking in both the cysteine and the phenylalanine. Of all the DNA, just the CDR3 is kept, 36 bases in frame from base 1. The treatment or condition label of this sample denotes: allogeneic hematopoietic cell transplantation with graft depleted of TCRalphabeta T cells and CD19 B cells. TCRalphabeta/CD19-depleted allogeneic hematopoietic cell grafts were given to the transplant recipients, all of whom were children. This clonotype has just a few counts. Which antigen it targets is not known. A junction end diverges from the germline sequence, so it may reflect a read error.

Here the chain combines TRBV24-1 and TRBJ2-1; 7 bases in the middle match TRBD1. The source material was PBMCs, sampled before TCRalphabeta/CD19-depleted stem cell transplant. The sequence was collected from a girl aged 2 to 9 with Fanconi anemia, due to receive a stem cell transplant. The CDR3 in this case is CATSDFGQERFF. The nucleotide sequence is given as TGTGCCACCAGTGATTTCGGACAGGAGCGGTTCTTC.